The clone carrying this T cell receptor (beta chain) was observed a handful of times. The antigen is undetermined. The entry originates in a study of T cells after yellow fever vaccination. Whole-study results and caveats: Any FACS-sorted repertoire could hold abundant clonotypes that contaminate it from the bulk population. Faster peaking, at day 5 versus 15, marked a secondary response that was weaker. Clones that expanded after primary vaccination mostly reappeared after the booster (roughly 97% CD4, 88% CD8).

Researchers made TCR cDNA using 5'RACE template switching, and this step added a universal primer site and UMIs. MiXCR, run by TCRdb on the 5' RACE reads, gives a single entry per CDR3 protein. The sample records 350,000 to 450,000 distinct CDR3 sequences, about 19% being singletons. CDR1 SEHNR and CDR2 FQNEAQ come from the germline V gene (reference sequence). The CDR3 is 13 residues long. V lost 7 bases, J lost 7 bases, and 16 bases lay in between. The sample in question was PBMCs, obtained before the yellow fever booster vaccination. This receptor was taken from a young man who received the YFV17D yellow fever vaccine. V gene TRBV7-9 combines with J gene TRBJ1-1; D is unclear. CDR3 region: CASIAGFGVEAFF. The CDR3 nucleotides are TGTGCCAGCATCGCGGGTTTCGGTGTTGAAGCTTTCTTT.